Below, one T cell receptor beta chain is given with its context. Its antigen is still unknown. This entry comes from a study of beta chain features in type 1 diabetes. Study-wide results and limits: Within the patient group, naive, central memory and Treg TCRB repertoires appeared more similar to each other than within healthy donors. All four CD4+ subsets of Type 1 diabetes patients contained TCRB CDR3s that were moderately but significantly shorter. Cells carrying high TCR expression could end up over-represented when cDNA is sequenced.

Investigators reverse transcribed all isolated RNA, so they sequenced expressed TCRB transcripts. Method: immunoSEQ multiplex PCR; TCRdb's copy keeps in-frame clones and lacks some. The sample holds under 550,000 clones, approximately 10% seen once. V was pared by 3 bases and J by 5 bases, with 18 bases between. CDR3 length: 15 amino acids. Per germline, CDR1 SGHRS and CDR2 YFSETQ. The chain recombines TRBV5-1 with TRBJ2-7; a weak D match, TRBD1 (6 bases). The sequence came from a woman under 30 in good health. Sequencing was carried out using naive CD4+ T cells from blood. CDR3 sequence reads: CASSYRGGPQHEQYF. DNA for the CDR3: TGCGCCAGCAGCTACCGAGGGGGACCGCAACACGAGCAGTACTTC.